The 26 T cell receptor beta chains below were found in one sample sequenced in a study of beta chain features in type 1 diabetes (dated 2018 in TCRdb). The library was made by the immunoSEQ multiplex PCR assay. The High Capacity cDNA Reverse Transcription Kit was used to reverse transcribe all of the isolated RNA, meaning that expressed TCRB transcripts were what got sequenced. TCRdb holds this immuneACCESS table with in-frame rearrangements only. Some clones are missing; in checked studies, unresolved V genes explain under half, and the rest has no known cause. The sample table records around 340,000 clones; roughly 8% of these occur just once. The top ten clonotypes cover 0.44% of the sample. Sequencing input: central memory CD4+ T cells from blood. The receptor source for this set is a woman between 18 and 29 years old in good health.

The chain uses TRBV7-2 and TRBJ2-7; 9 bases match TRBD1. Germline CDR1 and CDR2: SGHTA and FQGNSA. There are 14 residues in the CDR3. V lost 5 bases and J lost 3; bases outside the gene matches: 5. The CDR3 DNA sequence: TGTGCCAGCAGCCGGGACAGGGTAAGCTACGAGCAGTACTTC. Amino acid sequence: CASSRDRVSYEQYF. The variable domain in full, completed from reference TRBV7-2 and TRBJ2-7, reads GAGVSQSPSNKVTEKGKDVELRCDPISGHTALYWYRQSLGQGLEFLIYFQGNSAPDKSGLPSDRFSAERTGGSVSTLTIQRTQQEDSAVYLCASSRDRVSYEQYFGPGTRLTVT.

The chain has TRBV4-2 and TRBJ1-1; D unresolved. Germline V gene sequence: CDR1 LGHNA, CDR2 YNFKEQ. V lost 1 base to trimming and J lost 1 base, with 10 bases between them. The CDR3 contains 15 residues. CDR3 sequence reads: CASSQVSHENTEAFF. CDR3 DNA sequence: TGTGCCAGCAGCCAAGTGTCGCACGAGAACACTGAAGCTTTCTTT.

CDR3 protein: CASSPKGGWHNEQFF. Written as DNA, the CDR3 is TGTGCCAGCAGTCCAAAGGGTGGCTGGCACAATGAGCAGTTCTTC. V usage is TRBV28 and J usage is TRBJ2-1; D is unresolved. The V gene lost 5 bases and the J gene lost 5 bases, with 16 bases spanning the gap. Germline V CDR1 and CDR2: MDHEN, SYDVKM. The CDR3 runs 15 residues.

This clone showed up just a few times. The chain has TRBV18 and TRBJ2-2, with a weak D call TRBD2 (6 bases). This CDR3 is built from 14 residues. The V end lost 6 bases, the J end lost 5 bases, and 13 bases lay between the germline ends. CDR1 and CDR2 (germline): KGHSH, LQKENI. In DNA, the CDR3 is TGTGCCAGCTCCCCCGACGGGAGAACCGGGGAGCTGTTTTTT. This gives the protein CASSPDGRTGELFF.

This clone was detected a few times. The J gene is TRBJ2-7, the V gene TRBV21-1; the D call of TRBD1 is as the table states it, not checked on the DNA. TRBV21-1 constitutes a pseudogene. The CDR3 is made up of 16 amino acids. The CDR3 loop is CASSKTPTGVRGEQYF. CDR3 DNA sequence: TGTGCCAGCAGCAAAACCCCGACAGGGGTTCGGGGGGAGCAGTACTTC.

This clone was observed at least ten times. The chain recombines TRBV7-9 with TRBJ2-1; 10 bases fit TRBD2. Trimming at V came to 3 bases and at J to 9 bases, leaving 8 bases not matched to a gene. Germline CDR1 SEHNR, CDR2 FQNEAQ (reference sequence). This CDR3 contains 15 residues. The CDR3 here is CASSFVASGSFEQFF. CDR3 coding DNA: TGTGCCAGCAGCTTTGTGGCTAGCGGGAGTTTTGAGCAGTTCTTC.

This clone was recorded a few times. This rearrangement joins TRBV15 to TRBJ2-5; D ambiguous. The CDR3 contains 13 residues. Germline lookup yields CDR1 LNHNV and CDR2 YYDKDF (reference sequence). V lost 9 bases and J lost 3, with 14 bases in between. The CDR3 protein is CATNVGAEETQYF. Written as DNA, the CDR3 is TGTGCCACGAATGTGGGCGCGGAAGAGACCCAGTACTTC. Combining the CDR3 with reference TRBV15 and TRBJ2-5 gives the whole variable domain DAMVIQNPRYQVTQFGKPVTLSCSQTLNHNVMYWYQQKSSQAPKLLFHYYDKDFNNEADTPDNFQSRRPNTSFCFLDIRSPGLGDTAMYLCATNVGAEETQYFGPGTRLLVL.

The CDR3 region has the DNA TGCAGTGCTAGCCCAACAGGGCAGCAGTTCTTC. Translated: CSASPTGQQFF. V gene TRBV20-1 combines with J gene TRBJ2-1, with D possibly matching TRBD1 (6 bases). Germline CDR1 reads DFQATT; CDR2 reads SNEGSKA (reference sequence). CDR3 size: 11 residues. V shed 3 bases and J shed 11 bases, with 11 bases lying between them.

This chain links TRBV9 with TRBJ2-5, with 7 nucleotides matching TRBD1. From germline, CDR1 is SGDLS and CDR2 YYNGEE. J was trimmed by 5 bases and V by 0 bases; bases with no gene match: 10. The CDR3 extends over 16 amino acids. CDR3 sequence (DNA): TGTGCCAGCAGCGTAGGTCGGGACAGCCCAAGGGAGACCCAGTACTTC. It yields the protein CASSVGRDSPRETQYF.

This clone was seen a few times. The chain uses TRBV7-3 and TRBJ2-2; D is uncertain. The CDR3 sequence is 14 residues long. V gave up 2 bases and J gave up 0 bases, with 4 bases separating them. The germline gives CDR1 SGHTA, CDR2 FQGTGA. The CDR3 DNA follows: TGTGCCAGCAGCTTATACTCGAACACCGGGGAGCTGTTTTTT. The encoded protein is CASSLYSNTGELFF.

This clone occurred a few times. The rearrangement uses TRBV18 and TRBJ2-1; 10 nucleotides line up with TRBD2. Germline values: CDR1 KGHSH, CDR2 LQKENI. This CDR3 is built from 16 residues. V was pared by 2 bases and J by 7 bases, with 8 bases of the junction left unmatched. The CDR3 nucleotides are TGTGCCAGCTCACCAATACCAGCGGGAGGGGTGAATGAGCAGTTCTTC. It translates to CASSPIPAGGVNEQFF.

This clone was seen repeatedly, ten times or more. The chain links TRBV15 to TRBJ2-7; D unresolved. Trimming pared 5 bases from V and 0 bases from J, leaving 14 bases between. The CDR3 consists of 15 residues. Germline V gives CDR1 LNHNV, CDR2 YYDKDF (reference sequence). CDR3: CATSPAPTSSYEQYF. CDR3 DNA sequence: TGTGCCACCAGCCCCGCTCCCACAAGCTCCTACGAGCAGTACTTC.

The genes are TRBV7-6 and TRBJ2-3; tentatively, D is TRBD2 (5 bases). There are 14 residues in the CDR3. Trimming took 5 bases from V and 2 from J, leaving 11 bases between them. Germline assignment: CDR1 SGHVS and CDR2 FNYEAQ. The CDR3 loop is CASSIAGDTDTQYF. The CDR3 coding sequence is TGTGCCAGCAGCATCGCCGGGGACACAGATACGCAGTATTTT.

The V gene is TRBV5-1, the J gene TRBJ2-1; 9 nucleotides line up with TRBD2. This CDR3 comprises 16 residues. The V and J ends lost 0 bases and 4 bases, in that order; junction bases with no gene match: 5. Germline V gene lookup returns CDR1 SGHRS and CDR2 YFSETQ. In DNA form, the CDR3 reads TGCGCCAGCAGCTTGGCGCCTAGCGGGACATACAATGAGCAGTTCTTC. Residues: CASSLAPSGTYNEQFF.

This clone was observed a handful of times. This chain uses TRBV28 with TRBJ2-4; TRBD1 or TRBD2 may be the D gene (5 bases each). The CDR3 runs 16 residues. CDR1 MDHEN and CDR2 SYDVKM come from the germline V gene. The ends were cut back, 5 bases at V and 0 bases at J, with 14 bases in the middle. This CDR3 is CASSTPTGTAKNIQYF. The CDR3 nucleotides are TGTGCCAGCAGTACTCCTACCGGGACAGCCAAAAACATTCAGTACTTC.

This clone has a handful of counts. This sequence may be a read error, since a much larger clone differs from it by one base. The CDR3 protein is CASSRTDTQYF. Written as DNA, the CDR3 is TGTGCCAGCAGCCGCACAGATACGCAGTATTTT. This chain joins TRBV6-6 and TRBJ2-3; D gene ambiguous. Germline-derived CDR1 and CDR2 are MNHNY and SVGAGI (reference sequence). The CDR3 contains 11 residues. Trimming shortened V by 6 bases and J by 1 base, and 2 bases separated the two germline ends.

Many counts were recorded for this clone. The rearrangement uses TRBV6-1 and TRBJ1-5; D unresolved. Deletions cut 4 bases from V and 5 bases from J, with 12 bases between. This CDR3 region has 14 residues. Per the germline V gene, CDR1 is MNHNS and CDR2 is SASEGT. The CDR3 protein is CASSGTDIYQPQHF. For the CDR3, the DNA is TGTGCCAGCAGTGGGACGGATATATATCAGCCCCAGCATTTT.

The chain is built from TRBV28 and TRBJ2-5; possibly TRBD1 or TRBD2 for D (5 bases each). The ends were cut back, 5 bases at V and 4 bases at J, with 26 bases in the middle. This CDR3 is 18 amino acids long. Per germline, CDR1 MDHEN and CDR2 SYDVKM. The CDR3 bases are TGTGCCAGCAGTCAAACCCTAAGTTCCGGGACCATGGGAGAGACCCAGTACTTC. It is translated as CASSQTLSSGTMGETQYF.

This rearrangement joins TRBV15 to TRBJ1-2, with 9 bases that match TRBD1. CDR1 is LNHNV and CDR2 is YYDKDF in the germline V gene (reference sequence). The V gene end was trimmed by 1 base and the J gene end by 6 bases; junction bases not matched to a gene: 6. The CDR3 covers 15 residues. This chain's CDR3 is CATSRAGTGFNGYTF. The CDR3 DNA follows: TGTGCCACCAGCAGAGCCGGGACAGGGTTTAATGGCTACACCTTC.

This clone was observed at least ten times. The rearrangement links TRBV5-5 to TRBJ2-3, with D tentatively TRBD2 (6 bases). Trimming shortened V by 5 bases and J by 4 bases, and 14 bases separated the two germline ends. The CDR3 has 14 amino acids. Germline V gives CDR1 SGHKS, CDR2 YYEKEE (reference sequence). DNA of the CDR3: TGTGCCAGCAGAAGGGGACTCGGCTCAGATACGCAGTATTTT. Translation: CASRRGLGSDTQYF.

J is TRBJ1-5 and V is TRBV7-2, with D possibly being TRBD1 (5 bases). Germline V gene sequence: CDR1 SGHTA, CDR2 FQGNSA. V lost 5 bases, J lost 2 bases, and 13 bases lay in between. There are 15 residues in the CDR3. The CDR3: CASSATGFGNQPQHF. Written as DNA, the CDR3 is TGTGCCAGCAGCGCTACAGGTTTTGGCAATCAGCCCCAGCATTTT.

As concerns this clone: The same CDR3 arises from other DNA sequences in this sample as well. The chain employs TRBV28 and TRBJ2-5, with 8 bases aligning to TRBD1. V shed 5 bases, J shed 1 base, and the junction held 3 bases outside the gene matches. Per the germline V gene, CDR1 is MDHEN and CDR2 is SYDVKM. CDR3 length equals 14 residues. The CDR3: CASSTQGGQETQYF. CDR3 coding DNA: TGTGCCAGCAGTACACAGGGGGGCCAAGAGACCCAGTACTTC.

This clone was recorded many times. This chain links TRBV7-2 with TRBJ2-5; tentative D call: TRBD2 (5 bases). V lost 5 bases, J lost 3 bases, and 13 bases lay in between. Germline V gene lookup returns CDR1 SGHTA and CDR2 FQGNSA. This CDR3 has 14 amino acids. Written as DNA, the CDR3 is TGTGCCAGCAGCCAGAGTTCCGGGAAAGAGACCCAGTACTTC. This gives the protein CASSQSSGKETQYF. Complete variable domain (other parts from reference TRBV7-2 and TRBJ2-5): GAGVSQSPSNKVTEKGKDVELRCDPISGHTALYWYRQSLGQGLEFLIYFQGNSAPDKSGLPSDRFSAERTGGSVSTLTIQRTQQEDSAVYLCASSQSSGKETQYFGPGTRLLVL.

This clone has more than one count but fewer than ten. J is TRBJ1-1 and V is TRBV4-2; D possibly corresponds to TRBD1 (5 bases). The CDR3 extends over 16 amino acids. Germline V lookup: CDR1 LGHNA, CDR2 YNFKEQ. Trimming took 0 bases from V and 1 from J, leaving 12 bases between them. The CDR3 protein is CASSQDWGGTNTEAFF. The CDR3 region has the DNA TGTGCCAGCAGCCAAGATTGGGGGGGGACGAACACTGAAGCTTTCTTT.

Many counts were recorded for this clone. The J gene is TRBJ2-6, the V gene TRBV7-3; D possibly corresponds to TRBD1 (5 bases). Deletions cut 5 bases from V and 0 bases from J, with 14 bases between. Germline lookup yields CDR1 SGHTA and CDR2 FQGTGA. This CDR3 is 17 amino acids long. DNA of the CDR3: TGTGCCAGCAGCGCGAATATCCAGGGCTCTGGGGCCAACGTCCTGACTTTC. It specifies CASSANIQGSGANVLTF.

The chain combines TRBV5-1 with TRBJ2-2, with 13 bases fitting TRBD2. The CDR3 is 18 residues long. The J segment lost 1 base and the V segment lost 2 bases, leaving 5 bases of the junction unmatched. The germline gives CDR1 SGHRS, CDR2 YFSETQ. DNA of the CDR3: TGCGCCAGCAGCTTAGACCGGACTAGCGGGAGGAACACCGGGGAGCTGTTTTTT. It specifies CASSLDRTSGRNTGELFF. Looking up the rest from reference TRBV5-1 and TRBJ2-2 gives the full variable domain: KAGVTQTPRYLIKTRGQQVTLSCSPISGHRSVSWYQQTPGQGLQFLFEYFSETQRNKGNFPGRFSGRQFSNSRSEMNVSTLELGDSALYLCASSLDRTSGRNTGELFFGEGSRLTVL.